A selection of T cell receptor beta chains follows, all from one sample in a study of neoadjuvant anti-PD-1 for oral cavity cancer. Produced via immunoSEQ multiplex PCR; TCRdb's table is partial and in-frame only. The data show some 6,900 clones, around 70% seen once. The sample was PBMCs, taken before nivolumab (anti-PD-1) treatment. These receptors were obtained from a person between 40 and 80 years old with oral cavity squamous cell carcinoma. Each CDR3 is given with its conserved first and last residue. Fields, in order: D gene, clone size, V gene, J gene, CDR3 DNA, CDR3 protein. D genes are given only for firm matches. Size values are once, few and many counts, or a class for expanded clones, and some rows have none.

D gene: TRBD1; clone size: .; V gene: TRBV6-6; J gene: TRBJ1-6; CDR3 DNA: TGTGCCAGCAGTAAAGGACAGGCCTATAATTCACCCCTCCACTTT; CDR3 protein: CASSKGQAYNSPLHF
D gene: TRBD1; clone size: .; V gene: TRBV7-3; J gene: TRBJ2-5; CDR3 DNA: TGTGCCAGCAGCTTAGTGGGACGGGGACAGGGTTATCTTTCGGAGACCCAGTACTTC; CDR3 protein: CASSLVGRGQGYLSETQYF
D gene: .; clone size: .; V gene: TRBV28; J gene: TRBJ1-2; CDR3 DNA: TGTGCCAGCAGTCCCGGGACAAGCTACACCTTC; CDR3 protein: CASSPGTSYTF
D gene: .; clone size: few; V gene: TRBV7-9; J gene: TRBJ2-1; CDR3 DNA: TGTGCCAGCAGCTTAGCCCAGACGGTTTACAATGAGCAGTTCTTC; CDR3 protein: CASSLAQTVYNEQFF
D gene: .; clone size: .; V gene: TRBV28; J gene: TRBJ1-6; CDR3 DNA: TGTGCCAGCAGTTTTGGATTGGGCAGGGTGGCTACTTCACCCCTCCACTTT; CDR3 protein: CASSFGLGRVATSPLHF
D gene: .; clone size: .; V gene: TRBV19; J gene: TRBJ1-1; CDR3 DNA: TGTGCCATCGTACAGGGAACTGAAGCTTTCTTT; CDR3 protein: CAIVQGTEAFF
D gene: .; clone size: .; V gene: TRBV5-6; J gene: TRBJ1-2; CDR3 DNA: TGTGCCAGCAGCCCCCTGGATCAGAATGGCTACACCTTC; CDR3 protein: CASSPLDQNGYTF
D gene: .; clone size: .; V gene: TRBV7-9; J gene: TRBJ1-3; CDR3 DNA: TGTGCCAGCAGCTTACCAGGTGAAAGCTCTGGAAACACCATATATTTT; CDR3 protein: CASSLPGESSGNTIYF
D gene: .; clone size: .; V gene: TRBV7-9; J gene: TRBJ1-2; CDR3 DNA: TGTGCCAGCAGCTTAGACAGGGCTGGCTACACCTTC; CDR3 protein: CASSLDRAGYTF
D gene: .; clone size: .; V gene: TRBV30; J gene: TRBJ1-6; CDR3 DNA: TGTGCCTGGGCCCCCCCCGGGGCCAATAATTCACCCCTCCACTTT; CDR3 protein: CAWAPPGANNSPLHF
D gene: .; clone size: .; V gene: TRBV7-7; J gene: TRBJ2-5; CDR3 DNA: TGTGCCAGCAGCAACACGTTAGGGGGGGAGACCCAGTACTTC; CDR3 protein: CASSNTLGGETQYF
D gene: TRBD1; clone size: .; V gene: TRBV10-3; J gene: TRBJ1-2; CDR3 DNA: TGTGCCATCAGGGACAGGGGGACTTCTAACTATGGCTACACCTTC; CDR3 protein: CAIRDRGTSNYGYTF
D gene: .; clone size: .; V gene: TRBV11-2; J gene: TRBJ2-5; CDR3 DNA: TGTGCCAGCACCCAAACCCCCGGGCTACAAGAGACCCAGTACTTC; CDR3 protein: CASTQTPGLQETQYF
D gene: TRBD2; clone size: .; V gene: TRBV18; J gene: TRBJ2-5; CDR3 DNA: TGTGCCAGCTCACCAGAAGCGGGGGTCGGAGAGACCCAGTACTTC; CDR3 protein: CASSPEAGVGETQYF
D gene: TRBD1; clone size: .; V gene: TRBV2; J gene: TRBJ1-5; CDR3 DNA: TGTGCCAGCAAAGGGACAGGGGGGAATCAGCCCCAGCATTTT; CDR3 protein: CASKGTGGNQPQHF
D gene: TRBD1; clone size: few; V gene: TRBV9; J gene: TRBJ1-1; CDR3 DNA: TGTGCCAGCAGCCCCGGGACAGCTCTTGAAGCTTTCTTT; CDR3 protein: CASSPGTALEAFF
D gene: .; clone size: .; V gene: TRBV28; J gene: TRBJ1-2; CDR3 DNA: TGTGCCAGCAGTCGACAGTATGGCTACACCTTC; CDR3 protein: CASSRQYGYTF
D gene: .; clone size: .; V gene: TRBV19; J gene: TRBJ1-1; CDR3 DNA: TGTGCCAGTAGTATTAGCAAGAACACTGAAGCTTTCTTT; CDR3 protein: CASSISKNTEAFF
D gene: .; clone size: .; V gene: TRBV7-2; J gene: TRBJ2-1; CDR3 DNA: TGTGCCAGCGGAACATCACAGGGACACCTCAATGAGCAGTTCTTC; CDR3 protein: CASGTSQGHLNEQFF
D gene: TRBD2; clone size: .; V gene: TRBV18; J gene: TRBJ2-7; CDR3 DNA: TGTGCCAGCTCTCCCGCGGGGGGTAGCGACGAGCAGTACTTC; CDR3 protein: CASSPAGGSDEQYF
D gene: .; clone size: .; V gene: TRBV19; J gene: TRBJ1-1; CDR3 DNA: TGTGCCAGCGTCCCGGGGGCAGCCATACTCACTGAAGCTTTCTTT; CDR3 protein: CASVPGAAILTEAFF
D gene: .; clone size: .; V gene: TRBV9; J gene: TRBJ1-1; CDR3 DNA: TGTGCCAGCAGCGTAGTCCAACCACTGGGCCGGGCGAACACTGAAGCTTTCTTT; CDR3 protein: CASSVVQPLGRANTEAFF
D gene: .; clone size: .; V gene: TRBV19; J gene: TRBJ1-2; CDR3 DNA: TGTGCCAGTAGTATGGCCGGGACGGGGGGATATGGCTACACCTTC; CDR3 protein: CASSMAGTGGYGYTF
D gene: .; clone size: .; V gene: TRBV5-1; J gene: TRBJ2-2; CDR3 DNA: TGCGCCAGCAGCGGGGTACCAGGACAGCCGAACACCGGGGAGCTGTTTTTT; CDR3 protein: CASSGVPGQPNTGELFF
D gene: .; clone size: few; V gene: TRBV6-1; J gene: TRBJ1-1; CDR3 DNA: TGTGCCAGCCTAGCCGGGGGCTTGGACACTGAAGCTTTCTTT; CDR3 protein: CASLAGGLDTEAFF
D gene: .; clone size: large; V gene: TRBV5-1; J gene: TRBJ2-1; CDR3 DNA: TGCGCCAGCAGCTTGGACCTAGCCTACAATGAGCAGTTCTTC; CDR3 protein: CASSLDLAYNEQFF
D gene: .; clone size: .; V gene: TRBV11-2; J gene: TRBJ1-3; CDR3 DNA: TGTGCCAGCAGCTTAGCTGGCTTTGGAAACACCATATATTTT; CDR3 protein: CASSLAGFGNTIYF
D gene: .; clone size: .; V gene: TRBV5-8; J gene: TRBJ2-7; CDR3 DNA: TGTGCCAGCAGCCCGGGACTTCCCCGGGCGTCTCACGAGCAGTACTTC; CDR3 protein: CASSPGLPRASHEQYF
D gene: .; clone size: .; V gene: TRBV9; J gene: TRBJ2-1; CDR3 DNA: TGTGCCAGCAGCGTAGACGGATGGAGCGTGGAGCAGTTCTTC; CDR3 protein: CASSVDGWSVEQFF
D gene: TRBD1; clone size: .; V gene: TRBV15; J gene: TRBJ2-7; CDR3 DNA: TGTGCCACCAGCAGAGGACAGGGCGCAATTTACGAGCAGTACTTC; CDR3 protein: CATSRGQGAIYEQYF
D gene: TRBD1; clone size: .; V gene: TRBV29-1; J gene: TRBJ1-4; CDR3 DNA: TGCAGCGTTGAAACGGACAGGTATAATGAAAAACTGTTTTTT; CDR3 protein: CSVETDRYNEKLFF
D gene: .; clone size: .; V gene: TRBV5-1; J gene: TRBJ2-3; CDR3 DNA: TGCGCCAGCATCTTTCAGGGAGATACGCAGTATTTT; CDR3 protein: CASIFQGDTQYF
D gene: TRBD2; clone size: once; V gene: TRBV29-1; J gene: TRBJ2-3; CDR3 DNA: TGCAGCGTCGGGACCGCGGGGGGCACAGATACGCAGTATTTT; CDR3 protein: CSVGTAGGTDTQYF
D gene: .; clone size: .; V gene: TRBV6-1; J gene: TRBJ2-7; CDR3 DNA: TGTGCCAGCAGTGTTGTGAAGGGCTACGAGCAGTACTTC; CDR3 protein: CASSVVKGYEQYF
D gene: TRBD1; clone size: .; V gene: TRBV5-5; J gene: TRBJ2-3; CDR3 DNA: TGTGCCAGCAGTGGACAGGGGGCATACTATACGCAGTATTTT; CDR3 protein: CASSGQGAYYTQYF
D gene: .; clone size: .; V gene: TRBV28; J gene: TRBJ1-5; CDR3 DNA: TGTGCCAGCAGTTCCCCGGGGATGGGGAATCAGCCCCAGCATTTT; CDR3 protein: CASSSPGMGNQPQHF
D gene: .; clone size: .; V gene: TRBV7-2; J gene: TRBJ1-4; CDR3 DNA: TGTGCCAGCAGCTCCGACAGGCGTTCCGAAAAACTGTTTTTT; CDR3 protein: CASSSDRRSEKLFF
D gene: TRBD2; clone size: .; V gene: TRBV9; J gene: TRBJ2-5; CDR3 DNA: TGTGCCAGCAGCGTAGGGACTAGCTACGGGGAGACCCAGTACTTC; CDR3 protein: CASSVGTSYGETQYF